The 30 T cell receptor beta chains in this list originate from one sample, sequenced in a study of T cells expressing NK-cell markers. Each CDR3 protein gets one entry in TCRdb, which reprocessed the 5' RACE reads and gives no DNA. The sample's table shows 300,000 to 500,000 distinct CDR3 sequences. The sequenced sample consisted of blood T cells: a sorted CD56 or NKG2C T cell subset, CD4+ or CD8+ T cells, or bulk PBMC T cells (not recorded which). These receptors came from a woman between 50 and 59 years old in good health.

This rearrangement joins TRBV5-1 to TRBJ2-7; checking the TCRdb D call of TRBD1 is not possible without DNA. This CDR3 is built from 14 residues. Germline-derived CDR1 and CDR2 are SGHRS and YFSETQ. CDR3 in amino acids: CASSRGTGLDEQYF.

The gene calls are TRBV3-1 and TRBJ2-5. This CDR3 contains 14 residues. Germline V CDR1 and CDR2: LGHDT, YNNKEL (reference sequence). This CDR3 is CASSHTARQETQYF.

CDR3 amino acids: CASSDSYPGELFF. This chain links TRBV6-4 with TRBJ2-2. The CDR3 loop spans 13 amino acids. The germline V gene encodes CDR1 MRHNA and CDR2 SNTAGT.

This chain joins TRBV7-9 and TRBJ2-7; TCRdb proposes TRBD1, but this gene call is untestable without DNA. The CDR3 runs to 14 residues. Per germline, CDR1 SEHNR and CDR2 FQNEAQ (reference sequence). The CDR3 protein is CASSPEGRNYEQYF.

The V call is TRBV12-3 or TRBV12-4, the J call TRBJ2-1; TCRdb picks TRBD2, but there is no DNA to check that call. CDR3 length: 16 residues. CDR3 protein: CASSPPGLAGGDEQFF.

This chain links TRBV5-1 with TRBJ2-1; TCRdb's D gene call, TRBD1, goes unchecked for lack of DNA. This CDR3 is 11 amino acids long. Germline lookup yields CDR1 SGHRS and CDR2 YFSETQ. CDR3 sequence: CASRTLTEQFF.

The genes are TRBV7-9 and TRBJ2-1; TCRdb's D gene call, TRBD1, goes unchecked for lack of DNA. CDR1 and CDR2 from the germline V gene are SEHNR and FQNEAQ (reference sequence). This CDR3 has 14 residues. Here the CDR3 reads CARGQISSYNEQFF.

The chain recombines TRBV27 with TRBJ2-7; TCRdb's D call, TRBD1, is unchecked because there is no DNA. This CDR3 region has 13 residues. Germline V lookup: CDR1 MNHEY, CDR2 SMNVEV (reference sequence). This chain's CDR3 is CASRPTGLYEQYF.

The CDR3 sequence is CATSVSAVSSYNEQFF. The chain recombines TRBV24-1 with TRBJ2-1. The germline V gene encodes CDR1 KGHDR and CDR2 SFDVKD. CDR3 length: 16 amino acids.

This chain connects TRBV7-8 to TRBJ2-7. The CDR3 consists of 13 residues. In germline, CDR1 is SGHVS, CDR2 FQNEAQ. CDR3 amino acids: CASSRRMDYEQYF. Variable domain in full (rest from reference TRBV7-8 and TRBJ2-7): GAGVSQSPRYKVAKRGQDVALRCDPISGHVSLFWYQQALGQGPEFLTYFQNEAQLDKSGLPSDRFFAERPEGSVSTLKIQRTQQEDSAVYLCASSRRMDYEQYFGPGTRLTVT.

The chain employs TRBV7-9 and TRBJ1-1; TCRdb's D call, TRBD1, is unchecked because there is no DNA. The CDR3 extends over 14 amino acids. Germline V lookup: CDR1 SEHNR, CDR2 FQNEAQ (reference sequence). The CDR3 loop reads CASSLPPVNTEAFF.

The chain links TRBV29-1 to TRBJ2-7; as DNA is missing, the TRBD1 call by TCRdb cannot be tested. There are 13 residues in the CDR3. Germline lookup yields CDR1 SQVTM and CDR2 ANQGSEA. The CDR3 region is CSVEARGTDEQYF.

The gene calls are TRBV29-1 and TRBJ1-1; the D gene TCRdb calls, TRBD1, cannot be checked with no DNA. The CDR3 spans 13 residues. CDR1 and CDR2 from the germline V gene are SQVTM and ANQGSEA. The CDR3 is CSVKDRVRTEAFF.

The V and J genes are TRBV19 and TRBJ1-2; as DNA is missing, the TRBD1 call by TCRdb cannot be tested. The germline CDR1 and CDR2 sequences are LNHDA and SQIVND (reference sequence). The CDR3 consists of 13 residues. CDR3 region: CASMGEGDYGYTF.

The chain links TRBV10-2 to TRBJ1-1; checking the TCRdb D call of TRBD1 is not possible without DNA. CDR1 is WSHSY, CDR2 SAAADI, per germline. This CDR3 region has 13 residues. The CDR3 loop reads CASTPGTGVEAFF.

This chain joins TRBV20-1 and TRBJ1-1; with no DNA, the TCRdb D assignment of TRBD1 cannot be verified. The CDR3 runs to 14 residues. Germline V gene lookup returns CDR1 DFQATT and CDR2 SNEGSKA (reference sequence). The CDR3 spells CSAPLTGLNTEAFF.

The chain combines TRBV6-5 with TRBJ2-5; without DNA, the TCRdb call of TRBD1 cannot be checked. The CDR3 extends over 15 amino acids. Germline V gene lookup returns CDR1 MNHEY and CDR2 SVGAGI. CDR3 amino acids: CASRGTHRAQETQYF.

The V call is TRBV12-3 or TRBV12-4, the J call TRBJ2-2. The CDR3 runs 15 residues. This chain's CDR3 is CASSLLGDRTGELFF.

This chain connects TRBV11-3 to TRBJ2-1; TCRdb's assignment of TRBD2 cannot be checked, as there is no DNA. The germline CDR1 and CDR2 sequences are SGHNT and YENEEA. The CDR3 covers 17 residues. The CDR3 protein is CASSLAGLAGVLNEQFF.

The chain carries TRBV4-1 and TRBJ2-3. This CDR3 is 18 amino acids long. CDR1 is MGHRA, CDR2 YSYEKL, per germline. This CDR3 is CASSQDRASGFGTDTQYF.

The chain has TRBV14 and TRBJ1-6; with no DNA, the TCRdb D assignment of TRBD1 cannot be verified. Germline V gene data show CDR1 as SGHDN and CDR2 as FVKESK. The CDR3 runs 14 residues. CDR3 loop: CASSLNRAGAPLHF.

The chain combines TRBV7-9 with TRBJ2-7; lacking DNA, the TRBD1 call made by TCRdb goes unchecked. Germline V gives CDR1 SEHNR, CDR2 FQNEAQ (reference sequence). The CDR3 spans 15 residues. CDR3 amino acids: CASSFPGQGAREQYF.

The chain has TRBV29-1 and TRBJ1-4; there is no DNA to check the TCRdb D call of TRBD1. This CDR3 spans 14 amino acids. CDR1 is SQVTM and CDR2 is ANQGSEA in the germline V gene. The CDR3 loop reads CSVVTGGTNEKLFF.

The V and J genes are TRBV29-1 and TRBJ2-5; checking the TCRdb D call of TRBD2 is not possible without DNA. Germline assignment: CDR1 SQVTM and CDR2 ANQGSEA. The CDR3 covers 13 residues. The CDR3 is CSAVAGGPETQYF.

The chain joins TRBV11-1 to TRBJ2-3; the TCRdb D gene call, TRBD2, has no DNA to confirm it. Germline CDR1 and CDR2: SGHAT and FQDESV (reference sequence). The CDR3 consists of 15 residues. The CDR3 sequence is CASSALGPISDTQYF.

The chain joins TRBV5-1 to TRBJ1-1. This CDR3 is built from 15 residues. Germline V gene sequence: CDR1 SGHRS, CDR2 YFSETQ. The CDR3 protein is CASSYGLWGGTEAFF.

This rearrangement joins TRBV30 to TRBJ2-6; TCRdb returns TRBD1, unconfirmable since there is no DNA. CDR1 and CDR2 from the germline V gene are GTSNPN and SVGIG (reference sequence). The length of the CDR3 is 19 residues. The CDR3: CAWSVKGGRGRSGANVLTF.

The chain recombines TRBV7-3 with TRBJ2-6; TCRdb returns TRBD1, unconfirmable since there is no DNA. The length of the CDR3 is 18 residues. CDR1 is SGHTA, CDR2 FQGTGA, per germline. The CDR3 loop reads CASSLAAAGPSGANVLTF.

CDR3 region: CATSRLLAGGGGIQYF. The chain is built from TRBV15 and TRBJ2-4; TCRdb gives TRBD2 as the D gene, but with no DNA this cannot be confirmed. The CDR3 runs to 16 residues. CDR1 is LNHNV and CDR2 is YYDKDF in the germline V gene (reference sequence).

The gene calls are TRBV11-3 and TRBJ2-3; TCRdb outputs TRBD2, but without DNA this stays unchecked. CDR1 and CDR2 from the germline V gene are SGHNT and YENEEA. The CDR3 has 13 amino acids. This CDR3 is CASSLVEADTQYF. The full variable domain, its missing parts supplied by reference TRBV11-3 and TRBJ2-3, is EAGVVQSPRYKIIEKKQPVAFWCNPISGHNTLYWYLQNLGQGPELLIRYENEEAVDDSQLPKDRFSAERLKGVDSTLKIQPAELGDSAVYLCASSLVEADTQYFGPGTRLTVL.